Listed below are T cell receptor beta chains from one sample, sequenced in a study of blood T cell repertoires in COVID-19. The table came from immunoSEQ multiplex PCR; TCRdb's copy has only in-frame clones and leaves some out. The table includes some 370,000 clones, around 90% detected once. The sequenced sample was peripheral blood. Receptor source: a man between 18 and 29 years old with active or convalescent COVID-19. Both conserved end residues are part of each CDR3. D genes are given only for firm matches. Not all rows give a size; the values are once, few, many and, for expanded clones, a class.

TRBJ2-5,TRBD2,TRBV7-7,NA,CASSRGTSGQETQYF,TGTGCCAGCAGCCGAGGGACTAGCGGGCAAGAGACCCAGTACTTC
TRBJ2-7,NA,TRBV11-1,once,CASSFGAGRGSEQYF,TGTGCCAGCAGCTTTGGGGCTGGAAGAGGCTCCGAGCAGTACTTC
TRBJ1-3,TRBD1,TRBV10-3,NA,CAISEPDRGPYGNTIYF,TGTGCCATCAGTGAACCGGACAGGGGGCCGTATGGAAACACCATATATTTT
TRBJ2-7,NA,TRBV7-9,NA,CASSLTTSSYEQYF,TGTGCCAGCAGCTTAACGACTAGCTCCTACGAGCAGTACTTC
TRBJ2-7,NA,TRBV4-3,NA,CASSQGVSVSYEQYF,TGCGCCAGCAGCCAAGGAGTCTCGGTGTCCTACGAGCAGTACTTC
TRBJ1-2,NA,TRBV27,NA,CASSFSGDGYTF,TGTGCCAGCAGTTTCTCAGGGGACGGCTACACCTTC
TRBJ1-1,TRBD1,TRBV7-2,NA,CASSARQGSTEAFF,TGTGCCAGCAGCGCCCGACAGGGGTCAACTGAAGCTTTCTTT
TRBJ2-7,TRBD1,TRBV5-1,once,CASSPGGTGFYEQYF,TGCGCCAGCAGTCCCGGGGGGACAGGGTTTTACGAGCAGTACTTC
TRBJ1-5,NA,TRBV4-3,NA,CASSRTGPNQPQHF,TGCGCCAGCAGCCGAACGGGTCCTAATCAGCCCCAGCATTTT
TRBJ2-1,TRBD1,TRBV7-3,NA,CASTPWGQSYNEQFF,TGTGCCAGCACCCCTTGGGGACAGAGCTACAATGAGCAGTTCTTC
TRBJ1-4,TRBD1,TRBV25-1,NA,CASSAPDRGRGEKLFF,TGTGCCAGCAGTGCACCGGACAGGGGGAGGGGTGAAAAACTGTTTTTT
TRBJ1-1,NA,TRBV9,few,CASSALGDEAFF,TGTGCCAGCAGCGCCCTCGGGGATGAAGCTTTCTTT
TRBJ1-6,NA,TRBV3-1/TRBV3-2,NA,CASSQDRGASYNSPLHF,TGTGCCAGCAGCCAAGATCGGGGGGCGTCCTATAATTCACCCCTCCACTTT
TRBJ1-1,NA,TRBV28,NA,CASQTTARAFF,TGTGCCAGCCAAACCACCGCCCGGGCTTTCTTT
TRBJ1-4,TRBD1,TRBV9,NA,CASSGRQGNTNEKLFF,TGTGCCAGCAGCGGTAGACAGGGAAACACTAATGAAAAACTGTTTTTT
TRBJ2-6,TRBD1,TRBV7-6,NA,CASSLAETGVAGANVLTF,TGTGCCAGCAGCTTAGCCGAGACAGGGGTGGCCGGGGCCAACGTCCTGACTTTC
TRBJ2-7,TRBD1,TRBV15,NA,CATSTGTGQREQYF,TGTGCCACCAGCACCGGGACAGGTCAACGCGAGCAGTACTTC
TRBJ1-2,TRBD1,TRBV6-2/TRBV6-3,NA,CASSPIRDRDLPYGYTF,TGTGCCAGCAGTCCGATCCGGGACAGGGATTTGCCTTATGGCTACACCTTC
TRBJ2-1,TRBD2,TRBV9,NA,CASSVGPAGALKNNEQFF,TGTGCCAGCAGCGTAGGTCCAGCGGGAGCCCTTAAAAACAATGAGCAGTTCTTC
TRBJ2-7,TRBD2,TRBV4-2,NA,CASSQEFVAGRPYEQYF,TGTGCCAGCAGCCAAGAATTCGTAGCGGGGAGACCTTACGAGCAGTACTTC
TRBJ2-7,TRBD1,TRBV6-6,once,CASSYSRGQGGYEQYF,TGTGCCAGCAGTTACTCGAGAGGACAGGGCGGGTACGAGCAGTACTTC
TRBJ2-1,TRBD2,TRBV7-9,once,CASSQGTSVQFF,TGTGCCAGCAGCCAAGGGACTAGCGTGCAGTTCTTC
TRBJ2-1,TRBD1,TRBV28,NA,CASSPDRGPGSYNEQFF,TGTGCCAGCAGCCCCGACAGGGGGCCAGGCTCCTACAATGAGCAGTTCTTC
TRBJ1-1,TRBD1,TRBV7-8,NA,CASSLGYRGKTEAFF,TGTGCCAGCAGCTTAGGATACAGGGGAAAAACTGAAGCTTTCTTT
TRBJ2-7,NA,TRBV28,once,CASSEGFYEQYF,TGTGCCAGCAGTGAGGGCTTCTACGAGCAGTACTTC
TRBJ1-2,TRBD1,TRBV27,few,CASSFRLRDRALLIGGYTF,TGTGCCAGCAGTTTTCGTCTGCGGGACAGGGCTCTTCTAATCGGTGGCTACACCTTC
TRBJ1-4,NA,TRBV11-2,NA,CASSLRGGTNEKLFF,TGTGCCAGCAGCTTGAGGGGGGGGACTAATGAAAAACTGTTTTTT
TRBJ2-1,TRBD2,TRBV18,NA,CASSPPVLAGGPKSYNEQFF,TGTGCCAGCTCACCACCGGTACTAGCGGGAGGGCCTAAGTCCTACAATGAGCAGTTCTTC
TRBJ2-1,NA,TRBV7-7,NA,CASSLGARHNEQFF,TGTGCTAGCAGCTTAGGTGCGAGGCACAATGAGCAGTTCTTC
TRBJ2-7,TRBD1,TRBV27,NA,CASSTGTVYEQYF,TGTGCCAGCAGTACCGGGACAGTATACGAGCAGTACTTC
TRBJ2-2,TRBD1,TRBV7-3,NA,CASRQGARTGELFF,TGTGCCAGCCGACAGGGGGCGCGGACCGGGGAGCTGTTTTTT
TRBJ2-5,TRBD2,TRBV2,NA,CASRLAGGLLQETQYF,TGTGCCAGTCGACTAGCGGGGGGCTTACTCCAAGAGACCCAGTACTTC
TRBJ2-7,TRBD2,TRBV5-5,NA,CASSLLPGLSEIVEQYF,TGTGCCAGCAGCTTGCTACCGGGACTATCGGAGATAGTCGAGCAGTACTTC
TRBJ2-7,TRBD2,TRBV27,NA,CASSPRLAGASYEQYF,TGTGCCAGCAGTCCGAGACTAGCGGGAGCGTCCTACGAGCAGTACTTC
TRBJ1-6,NA,TRBV18,NA,CATQEGPSYNSPLHF,TGTGCCACCCAGGAGGGGCCTTCCTATAATTCACCCCTCCACTTT
TRBJ1-4,NA,TRBV5-1,few,CASSLGGGEKLFF,TGCGCCAGCAGCTTGGGAGGCGGTGAAAAACTGTTTTTT